This T cell receptor (beta chain) is drawn from a study of vaccination and CD4 T cells after COVID-19. About this clonotype itself: What it binds is not known.

The V gene's germline CDR1 is MGHDK and CDR2 SYGVNS. The ends lost 6 bases at V and 10 bases at J; junction bases unmatched: 3. The CDR3 covers 13 residues. Time point noted: late sampling 161 to 241 days after vaccination in a few convalescent patients. Treatment described: 10-day PBMC culture with coronavirus spike peptide pools or control peptides (ViraFEST assay). The study sequenced cultured CD4+ T cell DNA using the Oncomine TCR Beta short-read assay. Genomic DNA was isolated from cultured CD4+ T cells. Each CDR3 protein is one row after TCRdb ran MiXCR on the PCR reads. Counted here are about 22,000 distinct CDR3 sequences, more than 45% occurring once; the ten biggest clones make up 10% to 15%.

This receptor was identified in a human donor who had recovered from COVID-19. Sample: CD4+ T cells from blood, cultured in vitro, taken about 7 months after SARS-CoV-2 vaccination. The gene calls are TRBV25-1 and TRBJ1-6; 10 bases are a match to TRBD1. CDR3 amino acids: CASRGQGVSPLHF. In DNA form, the CDR3 reads TGTGCCAGCAGAGGACAGGGGGTATCACCCCTCCACTTT.